This is a list of T cell receptor beta chains from one sample in a study of T-cell reconstitution after alpha-beta-depleted transplantation in children. TCRdb called the PCR reads again in MiXCR, with one record for every CDR3 protein. Here the sample spans some 590,000 distinct CDR3 sequences, over 9.5% being singletons. The sample here was PBMCs from the stem cell graft donor, taken from the stem cell graft. The receptors come from a human donor who donated a stem cell graft to a child with acute myeloid leukemia. CDR3s include the opening cysteine and the closing phenylalanine or tryptophan. D genes are given only for firm matches. A clone size is listed for some rows: how often the clone was seen (once, few, many), or a class if it is expanded.

j_gene: TRBJ2-7; abundance: NA; v_gene: TRBV28; d_gene: NA; CDR3nt: TGTGCCCACTCACAGGGATCGGTTTTCGAGCAGTACTTC; CDR3aa: CAHSQGSVFEQYF
j_gene: TRBJ2-2; abundance: NA; v_gene: TRBV6-1; d_gene: NA; CDR3nt: TGTGCCAACCAGAAATCCACCGGGGAGCTGTTTTTT; CDR3aa: CANQKSTGELFF
j_gene: TRBJ1-3; abundance: few; v_gene: TRBV4-3; d_gene: NA; CDR3nt: TGCGCCAGCAGCCAAGGAATCTCTGGAAACACCATATATTTT; CDR3aa: CASSQGISGNTIYF
j_gene: TRBJ2-5; abundance: many; v_gene: TRBV5-5; d_gene: TRBD1; CDR3nt: TGTGCCAGCAGCTTGGTCATGAAGACAGGGGGCGGTGAGACCCAGTACTTC; CDR3aa: CASSLVMKTGGGETQYF
j_gene: TRBJ1-6; abundance: many; v_gene: TRBV25-1; d_gene: NA; CDR3nt: TGTGCCAGCAGTGATTCGGGTCCACCCCTCCACTTT; CDR3aa: CASSDSGPPLHF
j_gene: TRBJ2-7; abundance: many; v_gene: TRBV28; d_gene: TRBD2; CDR3nt: TGTGCCAGCAGTTTAAGTGGGACTAGCGGCGACTTC; CDR3aa: CASSLSGTSGDF
j_gene: TRBJ2-7; abundance: many; v_gene: TRBV6-2/TRBV6-3; d_gene: NA; CDR3nt: TGTGCCAGCACGGACACAAACTACGAGCAGTACTTC; CDR3aa: CASTDTNYEQYF
j_gene: TRBJ2-7; abundance: NA; v_gene: TRBV3-1; d_gene: TRBD2; CDR3nt: TGTGCCAGCAGCCAAGCTACGACTAGCGGATGGCCCTACGAGCAGTACTTC; CDR3aa: CASSQATTSGWPYEQYF
j_gene: TRBJ2-3; abundance: few; v_gene: TRBV10-3; d_gene: NA; CDR3nt: TGTGCCATCAGTGGGGGCACAGATACGCAGTATTTT; CDR3aa: CAISGGTDTQYF
j_gene: TRBJ2-2; abundance: many; v_gene: TRBV6-4; d_gene: NA; CDR3nt: TGTGCCAGCAAGACCGGGGAGCTGTTTTTT; CDR3aa: CASKTGELFF
j_gene: TRBJ1-6; abundance: NA; v_gene: TRBV27; d_gene: NA; CDR3nt: TGTGCCAGCAGTTTCCAGGCCCAATATAATTCACCCCTCCACTTT; CDR3aa: CASSFQAQYNSPLHF
j_gene: TRBJ2-7; abundance: few; v_gene: TRBV11-2; d_gene: TRBD2; CDR3nt: TGTGCCAGCAGCGCGCTTCGGGGTGTCAGCGGGATAGTCGGCGAGCAGTACTTC; CDR3aa: CASSALRGVSGIVGEQYF
j_gene: TRBJ2-7; abundance: few; v_gene: TRBV6-2/TRBV6-3; d_gene: TRBD2; CDR3nt: TGTGCCAGCAGTCTATTTGGGCAACTAGCGGGTTGCGAGCAGTACTTC; CDR3aa: CASSLFGQLAGCEQYF
j_gene: TRBJ2-2; abundance: many; v_gene: TRBV20-1; d_gene: NA; CDR3nt: TGCAGTGCTAGAGAAACACAAAAGACCGGGGAGCTGTTTTTT; CDR3aa: CSARETQKTGELFF
j_gene: TRBJ2-3; abundance: NA; v_gene: TRBV12-3/TRBV12-4; d_gene: TRBD2; CDR3nt: TGTGCCAGCAGTTTAAGTAGCGGGGTGCAGTATTTT; CDR3aa: CASSLSSGVQYF
j_gene: TRBJ1-5; abundance: many; v_gene: TRBV5-1; d_gene: NA; CDR3nt: TGCGCCAGCAGCTTGTCCGATAACCAGCCCCAGCATTTT; CDR3aa: CASSLSDNQPQHF
j_gene: TRBJ2-3; abundance: many; v_gene: TRBV6-5; d_gene: NA; CDR3nt: TGTGCCAGCAGCTCCACCACAGATACGCAGTATTTT; CDR3aa: CASSSTTDTQYF
j_gene: TRBJ1-2; abundance: NA; v_gene: TRBV20-1; d_gene: NA; CDR3nt: TGCAGTGCTAGAGCCACGTGGGGAGAAGGCTACACCTTC; CDR3aa: CSARATWGEGYTF
j_gene: TRBJ2-7; abundance: few; v_gene: TRBV30; d_gene: NA; CDR3nt: TGTGCCTGGAGTGTTCAGAAGCGCTCCTACGAGCAGTACTTC; CDR3aa: CAWSVQKRSYEQYF
j_gene: TRBJ1-1; abundance: NA; v_gene: TRBV7-9; d_gene: NA; CDR3nt: TGTGCCAGCAGCTCTCCGGGGGGTGGTGAAGCTTTCTTT; CDR3aa: CASSSPGGGEAFF
j_gene: TRBJ2-3; abundance: few; v_gene: TRBV20-1; d_gene: TRBD2; CDR3nt: TGCAGTGCTAGCCCTCGGACTAGCGGAACAGATACGCAGTATTTT; CDR3aa: CSASPRTSGTDTQYF
j_gene: TRBJ1-5; abundance: few; v_gene: TRBV19; d_gene: NA; CDR3nt: TGTGCCAGTAGTACCTCGTCCCGGAGGCATTTT; CDR3aa: CASSTSSRRHF
j_gene: TRBJ1-6; abundance: few; v_gene: TRBV10-3; d_gene: TRBD1; CDR3nt: TGTGCCATCCGACAGGGAGCTAATTCACCCCTCCACTTT; CDR3aa: CAIRQGANSPLHF
j_gene: TRBJ1-2; abundance: NA; v_gene: TRBV2; d_gene: NA; CDR3nt: TGTGCCAGCAGTGTACTAAGGGAACCTAACTATGGCTACACCTTC; CDR3aa: CASSVLREPNYGYTF
j_gene: TRBJ1-5; abundance: NA; v_gene: TRBV6-2/TRBV6-3; d_gene: TRBD1; CDR3nt: TGTGCCAGCAGCCCAACGGGACAGGGCAATCAGCCCCAGCATTTT; CDR3aa: CASSPTGQGNQPQHF
j_gene: TRBJ1-2; abundance: few; v_gene: TRBV6-5; d_gene: TRBD1; CDR3nt: TGTGCCAGCAGTACTGACCCCGGGACAGCCGGGGGCTACACCTTC; CDR3aa: CASSTDPGTAGGYTF
j_gene: TRBJ2-3; abundance: many; v_gene: TRBV28; d_gene: NA; CDR3nt: TGTGCCAGCAGTCTCGTACTGGATACGCAGTATTTT; CDR3aa: CASSLVLDTQYF
j_gene: TRBJ2-7; abundance: many; v_gene: TRBV5-1; d_gene: NA; CDR3nt: TGCGCCAGCAGCTTGGGTACAGGGCGGTACGAGCAGTACTTC; CDR3aa: CASSLGTGRYEQYF
j_gene: TRBJ1-2; abundance: many; v_gene: TRBV7-2; d_gene: TRBD1; CDR3nt: TGTGCCAGCAGCTACGACAGGGCCTATGGCTACACCTTC; CDR3aa: CASSYDRAYGYTF
j_gene: TRBJ1-2; abundance: NA; v_gene: TRBV4-2; d_gene: NA; CDR3nt: TGTGCCAGCAGCCAAGATGGCCAGCGGAAATCGTATGGCTACACCTTC; CDR3aa: CASSQDGQRKSYGYTF
j_gene: TRBJ2-3; abundance: many; v_gene: TRBV20-1; d_gene: NA; CDR3nt: TGCAGTGCTAGCCAATTTTTCACAGATACGCAGTATTTT; CDR3aa: CSASQFFTDTQYF
j_gene: TRBJ2-3; abundance: NA; v_gene: TRBV20-1; d_gene: NA; CDR3nt: TGCAGTGCTAGAGTAACAGTAACCACAGATACGCAGTATTTT; CDR3aa: CSARVTVTTDTQYF
j_gene: TRBJ2-3; abundance: many; v_gene: TRBV20-1; d_gene: TRBD2; CDR3nt: TGCAGTGCTGATAGCGGGAGTGCAGATACGCAGTATTTT; CDR3aa: CSADSGSADTQYF
j_gene: TRBJ2-1; abundance: many; v_gene: TRBV29-1; d_gene: TRBD2; CDR3nt: TGCAGCGTTCCCCCTAGCGGGAGAGGTTTTAATGAGCAGTTCTTC; CDR3aa: CSVPPSGRGFNEQFF
j_gene: TRBJ2-3; abundance: NA; v_gene: TRBV5-4; d_gene: TRBD2; CDR3nt: TGTGCCAGCAGCTTCGGGGCGGGAGCTACAGATACGCAGTATTTT; CDR3aa: CASSFGAGATDTQYF
j_gene: TRBJ2-3; abundance: NA; v_gene: TRBV5-1; d_gene: TRBD2; CDR3nt: TGCGCCAGCAGCTTGGAGTCTAGCGGGACGAGGAGGAATACGCAGTATTTT; CDR3aa: CASSLESSGTRRNTQYF
j_gene: TRBJ2-7; abundance: few; v_gene: TRBV4-3; d_gene: NA; CDR3nt: TGCGCCAGCAGCCAGTACGGGAGTTCGAACGAGCAGTACTTC; CDR3aa: CASSQYGSSNEQYF
j_gene: TRBJ2-3; abundance: many; v_gene: TRBV20-1; d_gene: NA; CDR3nt: TGCAGTGCTAGTAGGGCAGATACGCAGTATTTT; CDR3aa: CSASRADTQYF
j_gene: TRBJ2-7; abundance: many; v_gene: TRBV5-6; d_gene: NA; CDR3nt: TGTGCCAGCAGCTTTACAGGGTTCGAGCAGTACTTC; CDR3aa: CASSFTGFEQYF
j_gene: TRBJ2-2; abundance: NA; v_gene: TRBV5-5; d_gene: TRBD2; CDR3nt: TGTGCCAGCAGCTTGGATACGACTAGCGGGAGGGTCGGGGAGCTGTTTTTT; CDR3aa: CASSLDTTSGRVGELFF
j_gene: TRBJ2-3; abundance: few; v_gene: TRBV5-1; d_gene: TRBD2; CDR3nt: TGCGCCAGCAGCTTGGGAGGTAGCGGGGGCACAGATACGCAGTATTTT; CDR3aa: CASSLGGSGGTDTQYF
j_gene: TRBJ2-1; abundance: few; v_gene: TRBV20-1; d_gene: TRBD2; CDR3nt: TGCAGCCCAACTAGCGGGAGGATGGATGAGCAGTTCTTC; CDR3aa: CSPTSGRMDEQFF
j_gene: TRBJ1-2; abundance: many; v_gene: TRBV29-1; d_gene: NA; CDR3nt: TGCAGCGTTGTCCGAATAGCGGGCTACACCTTC; CDR3aa: CSVVRIAGYTF
j_gene: TRBJ1-2; abundance: NA; v_gene: TRBV20-1; d_gene: NA; CDR3nt: TGCAGTGCTAGAGTGAGTCCAGCCGGAAGCTATGGCTACACCTTC; CDR3aa: CSARVSPAGSYGYTF
j_gene: TRBJ2-3; abundance: few; v_gene: TRBV29-1; d_gene: TRBD1; CDR3nt: TGCAGCGTTCCGGACAGGGTTGTTTCAGATACGCAGTATTTT; CDR3aa: CSVPDRVVSDTQYF
j_gene: TRBJ2-3; abundance: NA; v_gene: TRBV4-3; d_gene: NA; CDR3nt: TGCGCCAGCAGCCCCCCGGGGGAGGATACGCAGTATTTT; CDR3aa: CASSPPGEDTQYF
j_gene: TRBJ2-7; abundance: NA; v_gene: TRBV15; d_gene: TRBD2; CDR3nt: TGTGCCACCAGCACCGGGGGGTCGGACGAGCAGTACTTC; CDR3aa: CATSTGGSDEQYF
j_gene: TRBJ2-5; abundance: NA; v_gene: TRBV2; d_gene: NA; CDR3nt: TGTGCCAGCAGCCGGGACGGACTCCAAGAGACCCAGTACTTC; CDR3aa: CASSRDGLQETQYF
j_gene: TRBJ2-6; abundance: many; v_gene: TRBV2; d_gene: NA; CDR3nt: TGTGCCAGCAGTGCCCTAATGGTCGGGGTCTCTGGGGCCAACGTCCTGACTTTC; CDR3aa: CASSALMVGVSGANVLTF
j_gene: TRBJ2-7; abundance: few; v_gene: TRBV5-1; d_gene: NA; CDR3nt: TGCGCCAGCAGCTTGGTAGTGGGGGCGACCTACGAGCAGTACTTC; CDR3aa: CASSLVVGATYEQYF
j_gene: TRBJ1-5; abundance: NA; v_gene: TRBV20-1; d_gene: NA; CDR3nt: TGCAGAGTTGGGGAACAGCCCCAGCATTTT; CDR3aa: CRVGEQPQHF
j_gene: TRBJ2-3; abundance: many; v_gene: TRBV20-1; d_gene: NA; CDR3nt: TGCAGTGCTAGGAAGGGAACTAGCACAGATACGCAGTATTTT; CDR3aa: CSARKGTSTDTQYF
j_gene: TRBJ1-1; abundance: few; v_gene: TRBV4-3; d_gene: NA; CDR3nt: TGCGCCAGCAGCCAAGACCCTTCGGGGAACACTGAAGCTTTCTTT; CDR3aa: CASSQDPSGNTEAFF
j_gene: TRBJ1-2; abundance: NA; v_gene: TRBV20-1; d_gene: NA; CDR3nt: TGCAGTGCCCTCACTGGGCAGGATGGAGGCTACACCTTC; CDR3aa: CSALTGQDGGYTF
j_gene: TRBJ1-1; abundance: NA; v_gene: TRBV5-1; d_gene: NA; CDR3nt: TGCGCCAGCAGCTTGGGCCCAAAGGGTAAAGGGATGAACACTGAAGCTTTCTTT; CDR3aa: CASSLGPKGKGMNTEAFF